A single sample gave rise to the 5 T cell receptor beta chains below, sequenced in a study of T cell repertoires in cytomegalovirus infection. MiXCR, applied by TCRdb to the reads, yields one record per CDR3 protein. The repertoire consists of some 940,000 distinct CDR3 sequences, with roughly a third occurring once and the leading ten covering roughly 13%. These receptors lack a known antigen. Sequences were derived from cultured CD8+ T cells from PBMCs, sampled from culture after CMV antigen stimulation. These receptors all come from a human donor in good health (CMV status not recorded). Some clones in this sample may be carry-over from other donors' samples.

Comments on this clonotype: The germline gene is not matched at one end of the junction; a read error may be the cause. The V and J genes are TRBV7-8 and TRBJ1-1; possible D gene TRBD1, 5 bases. Germline V gene sequence: CDR1 SGHVS, CDR2 FQNEAQ. There are 16 residues in the CDR3. This CDR3 is CASRWRGRRMNTEAIF. For the CDR3, the DNA is TGTGCCAGCCGCTGGCGGGGGAGGAGGATGAACACTGAAGCTATCTTT.

This clonotype has more than one count but fewer than ten. The chain combines TRBV6-1 with TRBJ2-3; 8 bases align to TRBD2. The CDR3 totals 14 residues. CDR1 is MNHNS and CDR2 is SASEGT in the germline V gene. The CDR3 is CAGKVSGVADTQYF. CDR3 sequence (DNA): TGTGCTGGGAAGGTTAGCGGGGTGGCAGATACGCAGTATTTT.

This clonotype has a count of ten or more. The V call is TRBV5-6, the J call TRBJ1-2; 10 bases map to TRBD1. Germline CDR1 and CDR2: SGHDT and YYEEEE. With V trimmed by 2 bases and J by 4 bases, 2 bases remained unmatched. The CDR3 has 14 residues. The CDR3 sequence: CASSFGQGGYGYTF. In DNA form, the CDR3 reads TGTGCCAGCAGCTTCGGACAGGGGGGCTATGGCTACACCTTC.

The chain recombines TRBV4-3 with TRBJ2-1, with 10 bases fitting TRBD2. This CDR3 is built from 15 residues. The trim removed 2 bases at V and 9 bases at J, leaving 7 bases unmatched. CDR1 LGHNA and CDR2 YSLEER come from the germline V gene. The DNA for the CDR3 is TGCGCCAGCAGCCAATACCGGAGCGGGGGGGGTGAGCAGTTCTTC. It encodes CASSQYRSGGGEQFF.

CDR3 nucleotides: TGTGCCAGCAGTACAGGGGCCTCGGGAGAGCAGTACTTC. Translation: CASSTGASGEQYF. This chain joins TRBV6-6 and TRBJ2-7; 7 nucleotides match TRBD1. Trimming cost V 5 bases and J 7 bases; bases outside gene matches: 8. The CDR3 extends over 13 amino acids. Germline lookup yields CDR1 MNHNY and CDR2 SVGAGI (reference sequence).